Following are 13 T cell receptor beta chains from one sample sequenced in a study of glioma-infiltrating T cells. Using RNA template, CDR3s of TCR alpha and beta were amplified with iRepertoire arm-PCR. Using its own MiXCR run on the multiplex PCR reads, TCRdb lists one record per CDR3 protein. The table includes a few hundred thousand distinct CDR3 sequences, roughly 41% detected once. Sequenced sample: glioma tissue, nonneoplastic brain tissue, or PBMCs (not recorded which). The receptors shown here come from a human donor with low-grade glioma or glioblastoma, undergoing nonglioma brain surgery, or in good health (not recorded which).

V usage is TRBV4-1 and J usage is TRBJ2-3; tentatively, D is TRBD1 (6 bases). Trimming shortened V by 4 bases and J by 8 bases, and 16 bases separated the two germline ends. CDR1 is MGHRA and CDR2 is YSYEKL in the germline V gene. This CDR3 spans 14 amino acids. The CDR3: CASSPGTLSFTQYF. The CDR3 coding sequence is TGCGCCAGCAGCCCCGGGACATTGAGCTTTACGCAGTATTTT.

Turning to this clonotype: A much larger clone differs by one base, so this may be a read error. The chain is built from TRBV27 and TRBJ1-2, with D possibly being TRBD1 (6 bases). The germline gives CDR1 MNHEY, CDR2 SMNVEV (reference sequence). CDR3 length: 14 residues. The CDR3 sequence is CASSLGSGGYGHTF. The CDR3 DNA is TGTGCCAGCAGTTTAGGCAGTGGGGGCTATGGCCACACCTTC.

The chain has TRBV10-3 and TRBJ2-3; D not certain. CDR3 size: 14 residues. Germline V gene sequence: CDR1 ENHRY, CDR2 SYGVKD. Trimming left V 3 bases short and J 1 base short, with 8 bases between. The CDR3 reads CAISDLVGTDTQYF. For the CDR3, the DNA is TGTGCCATCAGTGACTTAGTCGGCACAGATACGCAGTATTTT.

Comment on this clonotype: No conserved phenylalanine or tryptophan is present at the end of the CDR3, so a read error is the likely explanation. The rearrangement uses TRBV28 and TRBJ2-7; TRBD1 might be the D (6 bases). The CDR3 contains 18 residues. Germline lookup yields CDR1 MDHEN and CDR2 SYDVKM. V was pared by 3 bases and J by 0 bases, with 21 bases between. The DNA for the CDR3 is TGTGCCAGCAGTTTCTCTCTCCATCCGGACAGCAGCTCCTACGAGCAGTACTCC. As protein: CASSFSLHPDSSSYEQYS.

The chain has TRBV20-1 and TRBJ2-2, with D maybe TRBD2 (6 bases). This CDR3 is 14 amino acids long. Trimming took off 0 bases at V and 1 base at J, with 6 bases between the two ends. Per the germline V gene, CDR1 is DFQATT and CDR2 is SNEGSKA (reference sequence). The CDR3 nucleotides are TGCAGTGCTAGAGAGCGGGGGAACACCGGGGAGCTGTTTTTT. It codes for CSARERGNTGELFF.

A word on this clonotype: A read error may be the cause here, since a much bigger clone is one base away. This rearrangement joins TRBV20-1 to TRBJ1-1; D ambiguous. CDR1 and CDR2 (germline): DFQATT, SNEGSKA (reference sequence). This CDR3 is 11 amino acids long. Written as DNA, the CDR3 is TGCAGTGCTAGTGAGAACACTGAAGCTTCCTTT. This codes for CSASENTEASF.

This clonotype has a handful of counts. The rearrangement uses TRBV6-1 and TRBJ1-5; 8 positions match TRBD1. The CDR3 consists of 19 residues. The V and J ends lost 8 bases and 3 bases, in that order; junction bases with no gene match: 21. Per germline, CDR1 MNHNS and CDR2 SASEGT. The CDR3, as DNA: TGTGCCAGCTGCCTATTGGCCAGGGGGCTTCAATTTAACAATCAGCCCCAGCATTTT. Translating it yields CASCLLARGLQFNNQPQHF.

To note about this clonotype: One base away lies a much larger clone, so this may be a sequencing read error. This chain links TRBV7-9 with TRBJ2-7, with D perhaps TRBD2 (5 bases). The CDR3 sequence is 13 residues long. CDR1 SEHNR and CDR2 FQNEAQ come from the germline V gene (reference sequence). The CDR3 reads CASSLRADYERYF. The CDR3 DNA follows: TGTGCCAGCAGCTTAAGGGCAGACTACGAGCGGTACTTC. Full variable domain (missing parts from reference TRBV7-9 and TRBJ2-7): DTGVSQNPRHKITKRGQNVTFRCDPISEHNRLYWYRQTLGQGPEFLTYFQNEAQLEKSRLLSDRFSAERPKGSFSTLEIQRTEQGDSAMYLCASSLRADYERYFGPGTRLTVT.

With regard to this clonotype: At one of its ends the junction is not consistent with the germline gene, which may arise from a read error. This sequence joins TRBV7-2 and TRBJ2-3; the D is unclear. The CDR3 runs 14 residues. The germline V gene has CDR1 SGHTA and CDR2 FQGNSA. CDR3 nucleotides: TGTGCCAGCAACTTAATTGCAGCCACAGATACGCAGTATTTT. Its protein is CASNLIAATDTQYF. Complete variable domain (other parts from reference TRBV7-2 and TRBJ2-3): GAGVSQSPSNKVTEKGKDVELRCDPISGHTALYWYRQSLGQGLEFLIYFQGNSAPDKSGLPSDRFSAERTGGSVSTLTIQRTQQEDSAVYLCASNLIAATDTQYFGPGTRLTVL.

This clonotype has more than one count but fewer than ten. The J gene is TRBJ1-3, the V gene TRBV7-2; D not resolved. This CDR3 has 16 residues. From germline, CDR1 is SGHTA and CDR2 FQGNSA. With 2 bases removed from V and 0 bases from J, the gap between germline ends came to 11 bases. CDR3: CASSLFEGGSGNTIYF. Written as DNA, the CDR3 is TGTGCCAGCAGCTTATTCGAGGGAGGCTCTGGAAACACCATATATTTT. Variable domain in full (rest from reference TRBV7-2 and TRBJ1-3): GAGVSQSPSNKVTEKGKDVELRCDPISGHTALYWYRQSLGQGLEFLIYFQGNSAPDKSGLPSDRFSAERTGGSVSTLTIQRTQQEDSAVYLCASSLFEGGSGNTIYFGEGSWLTVV.

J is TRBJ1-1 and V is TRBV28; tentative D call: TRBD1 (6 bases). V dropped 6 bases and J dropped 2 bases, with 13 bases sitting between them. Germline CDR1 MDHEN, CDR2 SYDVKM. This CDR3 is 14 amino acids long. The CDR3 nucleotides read TGTGCCAGCAGGACAGGAAGCATTAACACTGAAGCTTTCTTT. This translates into CASRTGSINTEAFF.

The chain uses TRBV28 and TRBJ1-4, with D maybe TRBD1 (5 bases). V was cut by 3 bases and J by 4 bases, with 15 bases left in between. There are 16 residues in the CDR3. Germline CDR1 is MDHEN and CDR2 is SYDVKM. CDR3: CASSLAGGSVNEKLFF. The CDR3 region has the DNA TGTGCCAGCAGTTTGGCGGGGGGTTCGGTTAATGAAAAACTGTTTTTT.

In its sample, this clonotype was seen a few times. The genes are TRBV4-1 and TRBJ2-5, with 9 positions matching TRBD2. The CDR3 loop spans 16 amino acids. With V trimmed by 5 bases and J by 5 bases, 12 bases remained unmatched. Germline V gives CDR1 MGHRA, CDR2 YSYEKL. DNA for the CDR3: TGCGCCAGCAGCTTAGGGAGGGTAGCGGGAGAGGAGACCCAGTACTTC. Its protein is CASSLGRVAGEETQYF.